This TCR beta chain was recovered during a study of naive and memory T cell subsets. The beta constant-region primer was an equimolar mix of two oligonucleotides covering TRBC1 and TRBC2. Ligated cDNA was amplified by four rounds of PCR with nested alpha and beta constant-region primers and SP2. The cDNA 3' end received a ligated single-stranded oligonucleotide carrying the SP2 primer and a 12-nucleotide UMI. MiXCR was run by TCRdb on the UMI-ligation and nested PCR reads, yielding one entry per CDR3 protein. The sample has around 130,000 distinct CDR3 sequences; just over 35% are singletons. Study results and limitations: Over 95% of naive TCR sequences appeared only once, unlike memory subsets.

CD4 T cells were positively selected, then CD8 T cells from the CD4-negative fraction. Cells stained for CD3, CD4, CD8, CD45RA, CD27 and viability were sorted into four CD45RA/CD27 subsets. Comment on this clonotype: What it binds is unknown.

The V end lost 2 bases, the J end lost 3 bases, and 10 bases lay between the germline ends. This CDR3 is built from 15 residues. The material sequenced was central memory CD4+ T cells from blood. This chain connects TRBV12-3 or TRBV12-4 to TRBJ2-2; D tentatively reads TRBD1 or TRBD2 (5 bases each). The TCR comes from a human donor in good health. CDR3 DNA sequence: TGTGCCAGCAGTTTAATCCAGGGACACACCGGGGAGCTGTTTTTT. The encoded protein is CASSLIQGHTGELFF.